These 12 T cell receptor beta chains share one sample of origin, sequenced in a study of T-cell reconstitution after alpha-beta-depleted transplantation in children. The authors prepared the TCRbeta library with unique molecular identifiers. MiXCR, run by TCRdb on the PCR reads, gives a single entry per CDR3 protein. The sample lists some 440,000 distinct CDR3 sequences, around 15% seen once, with 25% to 35% in the top ten. The specimen was PBMCs, mostly from graft donor cells, collected 360 days after TCRalphabeta/CD19-depleted stem cell transplant. Every receptor here comes from a boy younger than two who had a stem cell transplant for Wiskott-Aldrich syndrome, so the T cells may come from the graft donor.

The chain is built from TRBV14 and TRBJ2-5, with 7 bases identical to TRBD1. V lost 4 bases to trimming and J lost 5 bases; unmatched junction nucleotides: 7. Germline-derived CDR1 and CDR2 are SGHDN and FVKESK. The CDR3 is 14 residues long. The CDR3 bases are TGTGCCAGCAGCCCTCACAGGGGTGCGGAGACCCAGTACTTC. It codes for CASSPHRGAETQYF.

There are many counts of this clonotype. V and J are TRBV29-1 and TRBJ2-1; D is perhaps TRBD2 (5 bases). The germline CDR1 and CDR2 sequences are SQVTM and ANQGSEA. The CDR3 length is 10 residues. Trimming cost V 6 bases and J 8 bases, with 8 bases left between them. The CDR3 reads CSVGVYEQFF. The CDR3 DNA is TGCAGCGTGGGAGTCTATGAGCAGTTCTTC.

The rearrangement links TRBV29-1 to TRBJ2-1; D possibly corresponds to TRBD1 (6 bases). The CDR3 length is 12 residues. The V end lost 8 bases, the J end lost 10 bases, and 18 bases lay between the germline ends. CDR1 and CDR2 (germline): SQVTM, ANQGSEA. The CDR3 DNA sequence: TGCAGCTTCTCGTTGGGGGCCGGAGAGCAGTTCTTC. This codes for CSFSLGAGEQFF.

This clonotype was seen more than once but under ten times. The chain uses TRBV10-3 and TRBJ2-3; possibly TRBD1 for D (5 bases). In germline, CDR1 is ENHRY, CDR2 SYGVKD. V gave up 3 bases and J gave up 2 bases, with 9 bases separating them. This CDR3 is 14 amino acids long. As DNA, the CDR3 is TGTGCCATCAGTGATGGACACCTCACAGATACGCAGTATTTT. The encoded protein is CAISDGHLTDTQYF.

CDR3 bases: TGTGCCATCAGTGAGCCGTCCTCCGGGACTACCAATGAGCAGTTCTTC. Residues: CAISEPSSGTTNEQFF. The rearrangement uses TRBV10-3 and TRBJ2-1; 7 bases map to TRBD2. The CDR3 totals 16 residues. Trimming cost V 2 bases and J 6 bases; bases outside gene matches: 10. Per the germline V gene, CDR1 is ENHRY and CDR2 is SYGVKD.

The V call is TRBV30, the J call TRBJ2-4; D might be TRBD1 (6 bases). This CDR3 has 13 amino acids. The V gene lost 3 bases and the J gene lost 6 bases, with 12 bases spanning the gap. Germline-derived CDR1 and CDR2 are GTSNPN and SVGIG (reference sequence). CDR3 in amino acids: CAWSLQGLNIQYF. CDR3 bases: TGTGCCTGGAGCCTACAGGGTTTAAACATTCAGTACTTC.

J is TRBJ2-7 and V is TRBV5-1, with a weak D call TRBD1 (6 bases). V was shortened by 6 bases and J by 2 bases, with 18 bases between the two germline ends. The CDR3 length is 15 residues. Per the germline V gene, CDR1 is SGHRS and CDR2 is YFSETQ. The CDR3 coding sequence is TGCGCCAGCAAAGGCACAACAGGGATTCCCTACGAGCAGTACTTC. Protein sequence: CASKGTTGIPYEQYF.

The chain is built from TRBV29-1 and TRBJ2-7; TRBD1 agrees at 7 bases. CDR1 SQVTM and CDR2 ANQGSEA come from the germline V gene. J was trimmed by 3 bases and V by 2 bases; bases with no gene match: 25. The CDR3 totals 20 residues. Here the CDR3 DNA reads TGCAGCGTTGAACGAGAACCTCCTTTGTTTGGTGGACAGGTTGTCTACGAGCAGTACTTC. Translated, it gives CSVEREPPLFGGQVVYEQYF.

The chain uses TRBV20-1 and TRBJ2-7, with TRBD1 matching 7 bases. The germline V gene has CDR1 DFQATT and CDR2 SNEGSKA (reference sequence). There are 12 residues in the CDR3. With 6 bases clipped from V and 6 bases from J, the junction kept 8 bases outside the gene matches. CDR3 nucleotide sequence: TGCAGTGCAAGGGGACAGTTCGGCGAGCAGTACTTC. Translated, it gives CSARGQFGEQYF.

The CDR3: CASRTSGRPPYNEQFF. The CDR3 DNA sequence: TGTGCCAGCAGAACTAGCGGCCGTCCCCCTTACAATGAGCAGTTCTTC. V gene TRBV6-2 or TRBV6-3 combines with J gene TRBJ2-1, with 8 bases aligning to TRBD2. CDR1 is MNHEY, CDR2 SVGEGT, per germline. The CDR3 covers 16 residues. V trimming: 6 bases; J trimming: 4 bases; junction bases outside the gene matches: 11.

The J gene is TRBJ2-1, the V gene TRBV7-2; D unclear. Germline CDR1 and CDR2: SGHTA and FQGNSA. The CDR3 runs to 16 residues. The V and J ends lost 1 base and 6 bases respectively, with 16 bases between them. The CDR3 is CASSLGRLGRSNEQFF. In nucleotides, the CDR3 is TGTGCCAGCAGCTTAGGTCGTCTCGGCAGATCCAATGAGCAGTTCTTC.

The J gene is TRBJ2-5, the V gene TRBV18; the match to TRBD2 covers 8 bases. The germline V gene encodes CDR1 KGHSH and CDR2 LQKENI. V gave up 3 bases and J gave up 3 bases; unmatched junction bases: 3. The CDR3 consists of 14 residues. The CDR3 region is CASSPNGGEETQYF. CDR3 coding DNA: TGTGCCAGCTCACCGAACGGGGGGGAAGAGACCCAGTACTTC.